These 16 T cell receptor beta chains share one sample of origin, sequenced in a study of blood T cell repertoires in COVID-19. Sequencing was performed with immunoSEQ multiplex PCR; in TCRdb, only in-frame clones are kept and a portion is missing. The data hold fewer than 500,000 clones, with approximately 77% observed a single time. Specimen: peripheral blood. The receptors shown here come from a human donor with acute or convalescent COVID-19. The donor label of this sample is uncertain.

J is TRBJ1-2 and V is TRBV14; 7 nucleotides line up with TRBD1. The CDR3 extends over 13 amino acids. The germline V gene has CDR1 SGHDN and CDR2 FVKESK. The trim removed 4 bases at V and 6 bases at J, leaving 5 bases unmatched. The CDR3 loop reads CASSRGQAHGYTF. CDR3 in DNA: TGTGCCAGCAGCCGAGGACAGGCCCATGGCTACACCTTC.

The chain has TRBV3-1 (or the pseudogene TRBV3-2) and TRBJ2-1; 8 positions match TRBD1. Germline loops: CDR1 LGHDT, CDR2 YNNKEL (reference sequence). V dropped 4 bases and J dropped 7; count of bases not matched to a gene: 9. The CDR3 is 15 residues long. The CDR3 reads CASSPRSTGVNEQFF. CDR3 DNA: TGTGCCAGCAGCCCCAGGTCGACAGGGGTAAATGAGCAGTTCTTC.

The rearrangement links TRBV6-2 or TRBV6-3 to TRBJ2-7; 7 bases line up with TRBD2. Unmatched junction bases numbered 5, after V lost 0 bases and J lost 3 bases. The CDR3 has 15 amino acids. CDR1 is MNHEY, CDR2 SVGEGT, per germline. For the CDR3, the DNA is TGTGCCAGCAGTTACTCGGGGCGGGAGCTCTACGAGCAGTACTTC. As protein: CASSYSGRELYEQYF.

V gene TRBV7-9 combines with J gene TRBJ1-2, with D tentatively TRBD1 (5 bases). Looked up from germline, CDR1 is SEHNR and CDR2 is FQNEAQ (reference sequence). The CDR3 length is 16 residues. V was clipped by 4 bases and J by 0 bases, with 15 bases between them. Written as DNA, the CDR3 is TGTGCCAGCAGCTCCACGGGCCGGGGGGCTAACTATGGCTACACCTTC. As protein: CASSSTGRGANYGYTF.

This clone appeared many times. The CDR3 nucleotides are TGTGCCAGCAGCTTTGTAGCGACTGAGCAGTTCTTC. It specifies CASSFVATEQFF. The chain joins TRBV5-4 to TRBJ2-1, with D possibly matching TRBD2 (5 bases). V was pared by 2 bases and J by 9 bases, with 9 bases between. From germline, CDR1 is SGHNT and CDR2 YYREEE (reference sequence). The CDR3 is 12 amino acids.

The CDR3 DNA reads TGTGCCAGCAGTTTCATCGGGACAGGCACAGATACGCAGTATTTT. This translates into CASSFIGTGTDTQYF. The V gene is TRBV27, the J gene TRBJ2-3; TRBD1 agrees at 7 bases. Germline V gene lookup returns CDR1 MNHEY and CDR2 SMNVEV (reference sequence). The CDR3 runs to 15 residues. J gave up 1 base and V 3 bases, and 4 bases lay outside the gene matches.

The chain carries TRBV5-4 and TRBJ2-3; D might be TRBD1 (5 bases). Germline loops: CDR1 SGHNT, CDR2 YYREEE (reference sequence). Trimming stripped 2 bases from V and 6 bases from J, with 10 bases between. The CDR3 has 13 amino acids. CDR3 coding DNA: TGTGCCAGCAGCTTAGGCCAGGGTGATACGCAGTATTTT. Translated, it gives CASSLGQGDTQYF.

This chain connects TRBV6-2 or TRBV6-3 to TRBJ1-2; D might be TRBD1 (6 bases). Germline CDR1 is MNHEY and CDR2 is SVGEGT. V was shortened by 5 bases and J by 4 bases, with 11 bases between the two germline ends. The CDR3 runs 13 residues. The DNA for the CDR3 is TGTGCCAGCAGTAACGACAGGCTCTATGGCTACACCTTC. Protein sequence: CASSNDRLYGYTF.

The chain links TRBV11-2 to TRBJ2-1; 7 bases match TRBD2. The CDR3 is 15 amino acids. Germline V gene lookup returns CDR1 SGHAT and CDR2 FQNNGV. V dropped 7 bases and J dropped 0; count of bases not matched to a gene: 6. CDR3 DNA sequence: TGTGCCAGCACCCCGGGGAGGGGCTCCTACAATGAGCAGTTCTTC. Translating gives CASTPGRGSYNEQFF.

V usage is TRBV5-5 and J usage is TRBJ1-2; D may be TRBD1 (6 bases). Germline-derived CDR1 and CDR2 are SGHKS and YYEKEE (reference sequence). The CDR3 length is 15 residues. V shed 4 bases and J shed 8 bases, with 21 bases lying between them. The CDR3 region is CASSAYRTETNGYTF. The CDR3 nucleotides read TGTGCCAGCAGCGCCTACAGGACAGAAACTAACGGCTACACCTTC.

The chain is built from TRBV27 and TRBJ2-5, with D unresolved. In germline, CDR1 is MNHEY, CDR2 SMNVEV (reference sequence). The CDR3 runs to 14 residues. Trimming shortened V by 5 bases and J by 0 bases, and 10 bases separated the two germline ends. The CDR3 sequence: CASSPTAYQETQYF. CDR3 in DNA: TGTGCCAGCAGTCCCACCGCGTACCAAGAGACCCAGTACTTC.

This clone was observed a handful of times. The J gene is TRBJ1-1, the V gene TRBV2, with D tentatively TRBD1 (5 bases). The CDR3 extends over 15 amino acids. V was cut by 6 bases and J by 1 base, with 15 bases left in between. Germline V gene sequence: CDR1 SNHLY, CDR2 FYNNEI. The chain's CDR3 is CASRVQGLGNTEAFF. The CDR3 DNA reads TGTGCCAGCAGAGTTCAGGGTTTGGGGAACACTGAAGCTTTCTTT.

The rearrangement uses TRBV18 and TRBJ1-2; D remains unclear. Trimming pared 3 bases from V and 0 bases from J, leaving 11 bases between. The CDR3 covers 15 residues. Germline CDR1 and CDR2: KGHSH and LQKENI. The CDR3 is CASSPVSQTNYGYTF. In DNA, the CDR3 is TGTGCCAGCTCACCGGTATCACAGACTAACTATGGCTACACCTTC.

This clone has more than one count but fewer than ten. The V call is TRBV7-9, the J call TRBJ1-2; 7 bases are shared with TRBD1. This CDR3 region has 14 residues. The ends lost 0 bases at V and 7 bases at J; junction bases unmatched: 5. Germline lookup yields CDR1 SEHNR and CDR2 FQNEAQ (reference sequence). CDR3 DNA: TGTGCCAGCAGCTTAGCAGGGGGCGGGTCTGGCTACACCTTC. It is translated as CASSLAGGGSGYTF.

The chain recombines TRBV9 with TRBJ1-2, with 8 bases identical to TRBD1. CDR3 size: 15 residues. In germline, CDR1 is SGDLS, CDR2 YYNGEE. V trimming: 1 base; J trimming: 7 bases; junction bases outside the gene matches: 9. The CDR3 here is CASSVQGTGWSGYTF. DNA of the CDR3: TGTGCCAGCAGCGTACAGGGGACAGGTTGGAGTGGCTACACCTTC.

The chain carries TRBV2 and TRBJ2-5; D is undetermined. CDR1 and CDR2 from the germline V gene are SNHLY and FYNNEI. This CDR3 has 14 amino acids. V was shortened by 6 bases and J by 7 bases, with 18 bases between the two germline ends. CDR3 nucleotide sequence: TGTGCCAGCAGCCTGACACCCCTGATCGTGACCCAGTACTTC. This sequence encodes CASSLTPLIVTQYF.